These T cell receptor beta chains were read from a single sample in a study of blood T cell repertoires in COVID-19. Measured with immunoSEQ multiplex PCR; TCRdb has only the in-frame clones, and not every one. The repertoire holds a few hundred thousand clones, 75% to 90% seen once, with roughly 10% in the top ten. Sequencing was carried out using peripheral blood. The receptors were gathered from a woman in her sixties or seventies with COVID-19, enrolled during active disease. Each CDR3 is given with its conserved first and last residue. Fields, in order: CDR3 protein, CDR3 DNA, clone size, D gene, J gene, V gene. The D gene is left open where the match is weak. Rows may omit the clone size; those that give it use once, few, many or a size class.

cdr3_aa: CASSQDPGQGVPYEQYF; cdr3_nt: TGCGCCAGCAGCCAGGACCCGGGACAGGGGGTTCCCTACGAGCAGTACTTC; clone_size: -; d_call: TRBD1; j_call: TRBJ2-7; v_call: TRBV4-1
cdr3_aa: CASSTEQGYQPQHF; cdr3_nt: TGTGCCAGTAGTACCGAACAGGGATACCAGCCCCAGCATTTT; clone_size: once; d_call: -; j_call: TRBJ1-5; v_call: TRBV19
cdr3_aa: CASSYLGQGYEQFF; cdr3_nt: TGTGCCAGCAGTTATCTAGGACAGGGGTATGAGCAGTTCTTC; clone_size: -; d_call: TRBD1; j_call: TRBJ2-1; v_call: TRBV6-5
cdr3_aa: CASSQLAGVYNEQFF; cdr3_nt: TGCGCCAGCAGCCAGCTAGCGGGAGTGTACAATGAGCAGTTCTTC; clone_size: -; d_call: TRBD2; j_call: TRBJ2-1; v_call: TRBV4-3
cdr3_aa: CAIEREGQANTEAFF; cdr3_nt: TGTGCCATCGAAAGGGAGGGACAGGCGAACACTGAAGCTTTCTTT; clone_size: -; d_call: TRBD1; j_call: TRBJ1-1; v_call: TRBV10-3
cdr3_aa: CASSLRGDSYEQYF; cdr3_nt: TGCGCCAGCAGCTTAAGGGGCGACTCCTACGAGCAGTACTTC; clone_size: -; d_call: -; j_call: TRBJ2-7; v_call: TRBV4-1
cdr3_aa: CASSLVTSGRHEQYF; cdr3_nt: TGTGCCAGCAGCTTAGTGACTAGCGGGAGACACGAGCAGTACTTC; clone_size: -; d_call: TRBD2; j_call: TRBJ2-7; v_call: TRBV7-2
cdr3_aa: CASSDRYNEQFF; cdr3_nt: TGTGCCAGCAGTGACAGGTACAATGAGCAGTTCTTC; clone_size: few; d_call: -; j_call: TRBJ2-1; v_call: TRBV6-1
cdr3_aa: CASSVRQGGNTIYF; cdr3_nt: TGTGCCAGCAGCGTTAGACAGGGTGGAAACACCATATATTTT; clone_size: few; d_call: TRBD1; j_call: TRBJ1-3; v_call: TRBV9
cdr3_aa: CASTLGNEQFF; cdr3_nt: TGTGCCAGCACCCTAGGCAATGAGCAGTTCTTC; clone_size: -; d_call: -; j_call: TRBJ2-1; v_call: TRBV6-6
cdr3_aa: CASSERGAGGSNQPQHF; cdr3_nt: TGTGCCAGCAGCGAACGGGGGGCGGGAGGTAGCAATCAGCCCCAGCATTTT; clone_size: -; d_call: -; j_call: TRBJ1-5; v_call: TRBV6-1
cdr3_aa: CASSVGGADSPLHF; cdr3_nt: TGTGCCAGCAGCGTTGGGGGGGCTGATTCACCCCTCCACTTT; clone_size: once; d_call: -; j_call: TRBJ1-6; v_call: TRBV9
cdr3_aa: CASSVYSGTYNEQFF; cdr3_nt: TGTGCCAGCAGCGTATATTCAGGGACCTACAATGAGCAGTTCTTC; clone_size: once; d_call: -; j_call: TRBJ2-1; v_call: TRBV9
cdr3_aa: CASSGTGLGNQPQHF; cdr3_nt: TGTGCCAGCAGCGGGACAGGGCTCGGCAATCAGCCCCAGCATTTT; clone_size: -; d_call: TRBD1; j_call: TRBJ1-5; v_call: TRBV27
cdr3_aa: CASSLTGTYEQYF; cdr3_nt: TGTGCCAGCAGCTTAACAGGGACCTACGAGCAGTACTTC; clone_size: -; d_call: -; j_call: TRBJ2-7; v_call: TRBV11-3
cdr3_aa: CASSPQTGYDILGSPLHF; cdr3_nt: TGCGCCAGCAGCCCTCAGACAGGGTATGACATCCTCGGTTCACCCCTCCACTTT; clone_size: -; d_call: TRBD1; j_call: TRBJ1-6; v_call: TRBV5-1
cdr3_aa: CAISVRPGTEAFF; cdr3_nt: TGTGCCATCAGTGTTAGACCGGGTACTGAAGCTTTCTTT; clone_size: -; d_call: -; j_call: TRBJ1-1; v_call: TRBV10-3
cdr3_aa: CASSQSFPGMGSQNYEQYF; cdr3_nt: TGCGCCAGCAGTCAATCGTTTCCCGGGATGGGGTCCCAAAACTACGAGCAGTACTTC; clone_size: -; d_call: -; j_call: TRBJ2-7; v_call: TRBV23-1
cdr3_aa: CASSLGPGIMDTEAFF; cdr3_nt: TGTGCCAGCAGCTTGGGGCCGGGGATAATGGACACTGAAGCTTTCTTT; clone_size: once; d_call: -; j_call: TRBJ1-1; v_call: TRBV5-6
cdr3_aa: CASSLGQGNQPQHF; cdr3_nt: TGTGCCAGTAGTCTGGGACAGGGAAATCAGCCCCAGCATTTT; clone_size: once; d_call: TRBD1; j_call: TRBJ1-5; v_call: TRBV19
cdr3_aa: CASRLYNEQFF; cdr3_nt: TGTGCCAGCAGGCTATACAATGAGCAGTTCTTC; clone_size: -; d_call: -; j_call: TRBJ2-1; v_call: TRBV3-1/TRBV3-2
cdr3_aa: CASSVGTGGLNSPLHF; cdr3_nt: TGTGCCAGCAGCGTAGGAACAGGGGGGTTGAATTCACCCCTCCACTTT; clone_size: -; d_call: TRBD1; j_call: TRBJ1-6; v_call: TRBV9
cdr3_aa: CASSRGNPNSPLHF; cdr3_nt: TGTGCCAGCTCCCGGGGAAACCCAAATTCACCCCTCCACTTT; clone_size: -; d_call: -; j_call: TRBJ1-6; v_call: TRBV6-5
cdr3_aa: CASSTLPGHLNTEAFF; cdr3_nt: TGTGCCAGCAGTACCCTCCCGGGACACCTGAACACTGAAGCTTTCTTT; clone_size: -; d_call: -; j_call: TRBJ1-1; v_call: TRBV27
cdr3_aa: CASSQSGSIPYEQYF; cdr3_nt: TGTGCCAGCAGCCAAAGCGGGAGTATCCCCTACGAGCAGTACTTC; clone_size: -; d_call: TRBD2; j_call: TRBJ2-7; v_call: TRBV3-1/TRBV3-2
cdr3_aa: CASSLRSRFVAGGESTNEKLFF; cdr3_nt: TGTGCCAGCTCACTACGCTCTCGGTTTGTGGCAGGGGGAGAGTCAACTAATGAAAAACTGTTTTTT; clone_size: -; d_call: TRBD1; j_call: TRBJ1-4; v_call: TRBV18